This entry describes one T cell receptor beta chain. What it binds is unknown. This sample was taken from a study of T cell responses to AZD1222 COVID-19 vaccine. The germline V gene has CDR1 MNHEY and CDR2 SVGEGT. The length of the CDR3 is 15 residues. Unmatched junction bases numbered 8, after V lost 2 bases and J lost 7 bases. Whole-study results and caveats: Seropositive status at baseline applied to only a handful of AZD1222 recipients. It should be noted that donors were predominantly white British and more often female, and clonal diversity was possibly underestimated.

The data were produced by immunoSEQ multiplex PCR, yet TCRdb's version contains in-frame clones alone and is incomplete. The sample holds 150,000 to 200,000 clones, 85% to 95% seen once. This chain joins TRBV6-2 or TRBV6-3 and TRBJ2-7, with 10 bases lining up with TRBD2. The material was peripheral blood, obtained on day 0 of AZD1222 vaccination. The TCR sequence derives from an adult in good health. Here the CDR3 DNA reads TGTGCCAGCAGTTACCGAGCGGGGGGGCCGGGTGAGCAGTACTTC. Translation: CASSYRAGGPGEQYF.